The clone carrying this T cell receptor beta chain appeared many times. Its target is not known. TCR beta CDR3 amplification used RNA transcripts. Amplification began with first-round RT-PCR using HTBI primers, then second-round multiplex PCR was performed. TCRdb reprocessed the multiplex PCR reads via MiXCR and lists one record per CDR3 protein. Of roughly 300,000 distinct CDR3 sequences detected, roughly 17% appear once; the ten largest clones hold 10% to 15%. These data originate in a study of Graves' ophthalmopathy and Graves' hyperthyroidism. Study-level points and caveats: Blood also harbored most expanded thyroid clonotypes above 0.001 frequency.

The CDR3 is 16 residues long. Germline V gives CDR1 MGHRA, CDR2 YSYEKL. V was clipped by 0 bases and J by 2 bases; unmatched bases: 6. If patients had other autoimmune diseases, uncontrolled infections, pregnancy or lactation, they were excluded. Sampling around 9 ml of fresh peripheral blood provided the PBMCs. Sequencing used peripheral blood. The V gene is TRBV4-1, the J gene TRBJ2-7; 8 bases fit TRBD1. The TCR sequence derives from an adult man with Graves' ophthalmopathy. The chain's CDR3 is CASSQDPTDRAYEQYF. DNA for the CDR3: TGCGCCAGCAGCCAAGATCCTACGGACAGGGCCTACGAGCAGTACTTC.